The sequence of this TCR beta chain was determined in a study of T cell responses to AZD1222 COVID-19 vaccine (dated by TCRdb to about 2021). Context from the whole study: AZD1222 recipients whose second dose came at about 4 weeks and those whose second dose came at about 12 weeks were combined into one group, since spike-specific TCR depth and breadth did not differ between the two schedules. A total of 230 to 250 trial participants underwent TCR sequencing, of whom around 210 had received two doses of AZD1222 and approximately 26 had received two doses of the MenACWY control vaccine. Trial participants were enrolled into age subgroups of 18-55, 56-69 and 70-plus years, which contained about 160, 30 and 59 TCR-sequenced participants, respectively.

The CDR3 regions of human TCRbeta chains were subjected to immunosequencing. The paper's data handling went like this. Repertoire TCRs were matched against a reference library of SARS-CoV-2-specific TCRs generated with the MIRA antigen-specificity platform. Breadth was defined as the fraction of unique TCRs that were SARS-CoV-2-associated, and depth was defined as the fraction of total T cells that were SARS-CoV-2-associated. Using the MIRA data, each spike-specific TCR was assigned both to the spike region to which the TCR was reactive and to a CD4 or CD8 class. Log10-transformed breadth and depth values were compared by one-way ANOVA with Sidak's multiple comparisons tests. This immuneACCESS table, as held by TCRdb, lists in-frame sequences with V and J called but not all clones. Of the missing ones, under half trace to an unresolved V gene in checked studies; the others have no known cause. V, J and clone size reflect that table, while D and trimming were determined from the DNA. This sample holds approximately 140,000 clones; roughly 90% were observed only once. Of the sample, over 1.1% falls within the top ten clones.

What the research found in general, with its limitations: Conclusions about previously exposed vaccinees are limited because only six or seven AZD1222 recipients were SARS-CoV-2 seropositive at baseline. The 56-69-year group was small, and its depth increase did not reach significance, likely because of low power. Because no day 14 peak-response samples were available, repertoires were characterized only after the peak T cell response. CD4 TCRs associated with the vaccine covered the entire spike protein, and the dominant responses were in regions 160-218 and 743-854. Nearly half of unique spike-specific TCRs reportedly recognized epitopes outside regions mutated in the B.1.351 and B.1.1.7 variants. Spike-specific TCR breadth and depth rose significantly after two AZD1222 doses compared with day 0 and with MenACWY recipients. Most participants were white British and females outnumbered males, and the authors suggested that clonal diversity may have been underestimated.

This clone was counted a single time. It has no known antigen specificity. Base qualities are missing; no much larger clone stands one base away. This specimen's time point label, per the study, means: baseline before first vaccination. Vaccinee samples were obtained from the UK trials COV001 and COV002, which included a single-blind randomized controlled phase 2/3 trial of AZD1222 (ChAdOx1 nCoV-19) in healthy adults. For TCRbeta chain sequencing, PBMC samples were collected from trial participants at day 0 and at day 28 after the second dose. Sequencing was performed on peripheral blood, taken on day 0 of AZD1222 vaccination. This clonotype was sampled from an adult in good health.

The CDR3 protein: CASSGYGDAKGGYYEQYF. Here is the DNA: TGTGCCAGCAGTGGCTACGGCGACGCGAAAGGAGGCTACTACGAGCAGTACTTC. The rearrangement joined TRBV6-2 or TRBV6-3 to TRBJ2-7; a tentative D call is TRBD2 (5 bases match). Trimming at the junction amounts to 5 bases on V and 3 bases on J, and the germline ends lie 26 bases apart. Reading from cysteine to phenylalanine, the CDR3 counts 18 amino acids. Only CDR3 DNA remains: 54 bases, in frame from the first base. CDR1 and CDR2 (MNHEY, SVGEGT) derive from the germline V gene.